The clone carrying this T cell receptor (beta chain) was picked up one time. The same CDR3 is also encoded by other DNA sequences in this sample. In the source study's methods: Amplified reference gene primers provided the basis for estimating nucleated cell counts. The table came from immunoSEQ multiplex PCR; TCRdb's copy has only in-frame clones and leaves some out. V, J and clone size are those of that table, while D and trimming were read from the DNA. The sample has over 150,000 clones, roughly 83% seen once. The data originate from a study of blood T cell repertoires in COVID-19. Turning to the study itself: Spain, Italy and the United States supplied samples that represented acute and convalescent COVID-19. Sources were T cells, B-cell-depleted T cells, or PBMCs; the material itself was cDNA or gDNA.

The CDR3 spans 15 residues. From germline, CDR1 is SGHTA and CDR2 FQGTGA. The junction had 4 bases not matched to a gene; V was cut back by 4 bases and J by 4 bases. Sequencing was carried out using peripheral blood. This clonotype originated in a man younger than 35 with active or convalescent COVID-19. V usage is TRBV7-3 and J usage is TRBJ2-1; TRBD1 matches at 10 bases. The CDR3 reads CASSSDRGGYNEQFF. For the CDR3, the DNA is TGTGCCAGCAGCTCGGACAGGGGGGGATACAATGAGCAGTTCTTC.